Below are 29 T cell receptor beta chains sequenced from a single sample in a study of T-cell reconstitution after alpha-beta-depleted transplantation in children. The TCRbeta library was prepared with unique molecular identifiers. TCRdb called the PCR reads again in MiXCR, with one record for every CDR3 protein. The sample shows about 980,000 distinct CDR3 sequences, about 31% of them seen only once. This specimen consisted of PBMCs, mostly from graft donor cells, obtained 360 days after TCRalphabeta/CD19-depleted stem cell transplant. Source of these receptors: a boy in the first two years of life who had a stem cell transplant for SCID, so the T cells may come from the graft donor.

This clonotype was observed a few times. The chain couples TRBV10-3 to TRBJ1-1; D uncertain. This CDR3 is built from 13 residues. The germline gives CDR1 ENHRY, CDR2 SYGVKD. V was cut by 0 bases and J by 2 bases, with 4 bases left in between. Here the CDR3 DNA reads TGTGCCATCAGTGAGTCGACCAACACTGAAGCTTTCTTT. Its translation: CAISESTNTEAFF.

The chain employs TRBV20-1 and TRBJ2-5; TRBD2 aligns across 8 bases. Germline-derived CDR1 and CDR2 are DFQATT and SNEGSKA (reference sequence). This CDR3 is 13 amino acids long. V lost 3 bases and J lost 1; bases outside the gene matches: 1. CDR3 sequence: CSASGGAQETQYF. CDR3 bases: TGCAGTGCTAGCGGGGGGGCCCAAGAGACCCAGTACTTC.

The genes are TRBV7-7 and TRBJ2-2; TRBD1 or TRBD2 may be the D gene (6 bases each). Germline V gene data show CDR1 as SSHAT and CDR2 as FNYEAQ (reference sequence). The CDR3 loop spans 14 amino acids. V was clipped by 1 base and J by 9 bases, with 12 bases between them. The chain's CDR3 is CASSLDWGARELFF. The CDR3 DNA is TGTGCCAGCAGCTTAGACTGGGGGGCCCGGGAGCTGTTTTTT.

This clonotype came up a few times. The chain couples TRBV7-9 to TRBJ2-1; 15 positions agree with TRBD2. With 5 bases clipped from V and 1 base from J, the junction kept 3 bases outside the gene matches. The CDR3 extends over 17 amino acids. CDR1 is SEHNR and CDR2 is FQNEAQ in the germline V gene (reference sequence). CDR3 DNA: TGTGCCAGCAGCACGGGACTAGCGGGGGGATCCTACAATGAGCAGTTCTTC. Translated: CASSTGLAGGSYNEQFF.

The chain couples TRBV5-8 to TRBJ2-1; possibly TRBD2 for D (6 bases). Germline V gene data show CDR1 as SGHTS and CDR2 as YDEGEE. Trimming shortened V by 5 bases and J by 3 bases, and 15 bases separated the two germline ends. This CDR3 region has 15 residues. The CDR3 DNA is TGTGCCAGCAGACGCGGGGTCCGATTCTACAATGAGCAGTTCTTC. It codes for CASRRGVRFYNEQFF.

The chain joins TRBV12-3 or TRBV12-4 to TRBJ2-2, with 7 bases identical to TRBD1. The CDR3 is 18 amino acids. V shed 0 bases and J 4 bases; nucleotides not matched to a gene: 11. The CDR3 is CASSLAWGQPKSTGELFF. DNA for the CDR3: TGTGCCAGCAGTTTAGCATGGGGACAGCCGAAGTCCACCGGGGAGCTGTTTTTT.

This clonotype showed up just once. The rearrangement uses TRBV5-1 and TRBJ2-3; D may correspond to TRBD1 or TRBD2 (5 bases each). The V end was cut by 1 base, the J end by 2 bases, with 11 bases between. The CDR3 is 15 amino acids. CDR1 and CDR2 from the germline V gene are SGHRS and YFSETQ. The CDR3 region is CASSLREGITDTQYF. The CDR3 DNA reads as TGCGCCAGCAGCTTGCGAGAGGGGATCACAGATACGCAGTATTTT.

This clonotype has more than one count but fewer than ten. The V call is TRBV11-2, the J call TRBJ2-1, with 10 bases aligning to TRBD2. Germline values: CDR1 SGHAT, CDR2 FQNNGV. This CDR3 has 15 residues. V lost 3 bases and J lost 4; bases outside the gene matches: 3. In DNA, the CDR3 is TGTGCCAGCAGCTTCAGAGCGGGGGGGTACAATGAGCAGTTCTTC. Translating gives CASSFRAGGYNEQFF.

This clonotype has only one observation. The chain has TRBV20-1 and TRBJ1-2; 7 positions match TRBD1. Germline CDR1 reads DFQATT; CDR2 reads SNEGSKA (reference sequence). The trim removed 0 bases at V and 3 bases at J, leaving 7 bases unmatched. The CDR3 loop spans 15 amino acids. The DNA for the CDR3 is TGCAGTGCTAGAGACGAAGGACAGGCCCACTATGGCTACACCTTC. This encodes CSARDEGQAHYGYTF.

J is TRBJ2-7 and V is TRBV25-1; 7 bases line up with TRBD1. Germline V gene sequence: CDR1 MGHDK, CDR2 SYGVNS. The CDR3 is made up of 15 amino acids. The ends lost 6 bases at V and 4 bases at J; junction bases unmatched: 12. The CDR3 loop reads CASSRQGARRYEQYF. The CDR3 DNA reads as TGTGCCAGCAGCCGACAGGGCGCACGTAGGTACGAGCAGTACTTC.

The V and J genes are TRBV12-3 or TRBV12-4 and TRBJ2-5, with 8 nucleotides matching TRBD2. The CDR3 has 14 amino acids. Unmatched junction bases numbered 8, after V lost 6 bases and J lost 5 bases. The CDR3 DNA reads TGTGCCAGCAGACGTGGCGGGGGGTTGGAGACCCAGTACTTC. Protein product: CASRRGGGLETQYF.

The chain joins TRBV24-1 to TRBJ2-1, with 10 bases lining up with TRBD1. The germline V gene has CDR1 KGHDR and CDR2 SFDVKD. The trim removed 6 bases at V and 2 bases at J, leaving 3 bases unmatched. The CDR3 has 15 amino acids. In DNA form, the CDR3 reads TGTGCCACCAGTAGGGGACAGGGGACCTACAATGAGCAGTTCTTC. As protein: CATSRGQGTYNEQFF.

This chain uses TRBV27 with TRBJ2-1, with 9 bases fitting TRBD1. CDR3 length: 15 amino acids. Germline V gives CDR1 MNHEY, CDR2 SMNVEV (reference sequence). With 6 bases clipped from V and 5 bases from J, the junction kept 8 bases outside the gene matches. The CDR3 DNA reads as TGTGCCAGCAGCTCCCGGGACAGGGTCAACAATGAGCAGTTCTTC. Protein product: CASSSRDRVNNEQFF.

This clonotype showed up just a few times. The chain couples TRBV6-1 to TRBJ1-2; D call uncertain. The CDR3 is 15 residues long. CDR1 is MNHNS and CDR2 is SASEGT in the germline V gene. V was pared by 3 bases and J by 2 bases, with 13 bases between. The CDR3, as DNA: TGTGCCAGCAGTGACCGGCCGGGCAGGAACTATGGCTACACCTTC. It specifies CASSDRPGRNYGYTF.

V gene TRBV11-2 combines with J gene TRBJ2-1; the match to TRBD2 covers 8 bases. Germline V gives CDR1 SGHAT, CDR2 FQNNGV. The junction had 13 bases not matched to a gene; V was cut back by 0 bases and J by 3 bases. The CDR3 loop spans 19 amino acids. CDR3 coding DNA: TGTGCCAGCAGCTTAGAGAGGTTCGGGAGGGACCGGAGCTACAATGAGCAGTTCTTC. It yields the protein CASSLERFGRDRSYNEQFF.

In its sample, this clonotype was seen a few times. The chain is built from TRBV5-1 and TRBJ2-5; D gene uncertain. This CDR3 has 13 residues. V lost 3 bases, J lost 4 bases, and 10 bases lay in between. In germline, CDR1 is SGHRS, CDR2 YFSETQ. The CDR3 region has the DNA TGCGCCAGCAGCTGGGATTGGGGAGAGACCCAGTACTTC. Amino acids: CASSWDWGETQYF.

This clonotype was counted ten times or more. Relative to the germline gene, one junction end is altered; a read error may explain this. The V call is TRBV12-3 or TRBV12-4, the J call TRBJ1-1, with D possibly TRBD1 on 5 matching bases. The CDR3 extends over 13 amino acids. The CDR3 loop reads CASRSGQNTEAFF. The CDR3 DNA is TGCGCCAGCAGATCGGGGCAGAACACTGAAGCTTTCTTT.

The CDR3 coding sequence is TGTGCCAGCAGTTACATGGTGGGACAGCCCCAGCATTTT. It encodes CASSYMVGQPQHF. This chain uses TRBV6-5 with TRBJ1-5; no clear D gene. Germline assignment: CDR1 MNHEY and CDR2 SVGAGI. Trimming removed 2 bases at V and 7 bases at J, with 9 bases between. The length of the CDR3 is 13 residues.

The rearrangement links TRBV5-1 to TRBJ2-7; 11 bases are shared with TRBD2. The CDR3 runs 13 residues. The J segment lost 4 bases and the V segment lost 6 bases, leaving 3 bases of the junction unmatched. Germline CDR1 and CDR2: SGHRS and YFSETQ. In nucleotides, the CDR3 is TGCGCCAGCACCGTAGCGGGGGGGTACGAGCAGTACTTC. Encoded protein: CASTVAGGYEQYF.

This clonotype turned up a few times. In DNA, the CDR3 is TGTGCCACCAGTGATTCAGGGAGAGCCTACGAGCAGTACTTC. Translating it yields CATSDSGRAYEQYF. The chain employs TRBV24-1 and TRBJ2-7; D could derive from TRBD1 or TRBD2 (5 bases each). V was shortened by 2 bases and J by 2 bases, with 9 bases between the two germline ends. This CDR3 comprises 14 residues. Germline V gene data show CDR1 as KGHDR and CDR2 as SFDVKD.

This clonotype was recorded at least ten times. This CDR3 reads CASSLGMGQGDNEQFF. The CDR3 region has the DNA TGCGCCAGCAGCTTGGGAATGGGACAGGGGGACAATGAGCAGTTCTTC. The J gene is TRBJ2-1, the V gene TRBV5-1; 11 nucleotides match TRBD1. The ends lost 0 bases at V and 5 bases at J; junction bases unmatched: 4. Germline lookup yields CDR1 SGHRS and CDR2 YFSETQ. The CDR3 has 16 amino acids.

V and J are TRBV5-1 and TRBJ2-3, with D maybe TRBD2 (6 bases). The CDR3 length is 19 residues. Germline V gene sequence: CDR1 SGHRS, CDR2 YFSETQ. Trimming stripped 0 bases from V and 4 bases from J, with 24 bases between. The CDR3 loop is CASSLDRRGAGFLPDTQYF. The CDR3 DNA reads TGCGCCAGCAGCTTGGATCGGCGTGGGGCGGGGTTCCTTCCAGATACGCAGTATTTT.

This clonotype appeared a few times. The chain employs TRBV12-3 or TRBV12-4 and TRBJ2-7; 8 bases fit TRBD1. This CDR3 comprises 15 residues. V gave up 5 bases and J gave up 4 bases; unmatched junction bases: 10. CDR3 sequence: CASSIADRVGYEQYF. DNA of the CDR3: TGTGCCAGCAGTATTGCGGACAGGGTGGGGTACGAGCAGTACTTC.

The chain recombines TRBV15 with TRBJ1-4; 8 nucleotides agree with TRBD1. Germline V CDR1 and CDR2: LNHNV, YYDKDF (reference sequence). This CDR3 is built from 17 residues. The V and J ends lost 1 base and 4 bases, in that order; junction bases with no gene match: 8. The CDR3 protein is CATSRGDRSLGNEKLFF. DNA of the CDR3: TGTGCCACCAGCAGAGGGGACAGGTCCCTCGGTAATGAAAAACTGTTTTTT. The complete variable domain, with remaining parts taken from reference TRBV15 and TRBJ1-4, reads DAMVIQNPRYQVTQFGKPVTLSCSQTLNHNVMYWYQQKSSQAPKLLFHYYDKDFNNEADTPDNFQSRRPNTSFCFLDIRSPGLGDTAMYLCATSRGDRSLGNEKLFFGSGTQLSVL.

This clonotype was seen more than once but under ten times. CDR3 sequence: CASRPGANNSPLHF. CDR3 coding DNA: TGTGCCAGCAGGCCGGGGGCGAATAATTCACCCCTCCACTTT. The rearrangement links TRBV6-1 to TRBJ1-6, with D perhaps matching TRBD1 (6 bases). The germline CDR1 and CDR2 sequences are MNHNS and SASEGT. Trimming removed 6 bases at V and 5 bases at J, with 11 bases between. The CDR3 has 14 residues.

The chain links TRBV6-1 to TRBJ1-2; TRBD1 matches 7 bases. This CDR3 comprises 17 residues. Germline CDR1 and CDR2: MNHNS and SASEGT. V lost 1 base to trimming and J lost 4 bases; unmatched junction nucleotides: 12. CDR3 nucleotides: TGTGCCAGCAGTGAAGGAGGTATTACAGGGGCCATCTATGGCTACACCTTC. This gives the protein CASSEGGITGAIYGYTF.

The V gene is TRBV15, the J gene TRBJ2-3; possible D gene TRBD2, 7 bases. Deletions cut 0 bases from V and 3 bases from J, with 16 bases between. Germline assignment: CDR1 LNHNV and CDR2 YYDKDF (reference sequence). The length of the CDR3 is 17 residues. CDR3 DNA: TGTGCCACCAGCAGAGATGGGGGGGCGATAAGGACAGATACGCAGTATTTT. Translation: CATSRDGGAIRTDTQYF.

The V and J genes are TRBV29-1 and TRBJ2-2; TRBD1 aligns across 9 bases. V lost 7 bases, J lost 3 bases, and 12 bases stayed unmatched. The CDR3 spans 16 residues. Germline-derived CDR1 and CDR2 are SQVTM and ANQGSEA. The CDR3 DNA follows: TGCAGCGCCGGCACACAGGGGGCGAAGGACACCGGGGAGCTGTTTTTT. Translating it yields CSAGTQGAKDTGELFF.

The table lists this clonotype with a few counts. The chain employs TRBV28 and TRBJ2-7; TRBD1 aligns across 7 bases. V gave up 6 bases and J gave up 3 bases; unmatched junction bases: 14. In germline, CDR1 is MDHEN, CDR2 SYDVKM. The CDR3 loop spans 16 amino acids. CDR3 in amino acids: CASSPRGGAGGYEQYF. The CDR3 DNA sequence: TGTGCCAGCAGCCCACGCGGTGGGGCAGGGGGCTACGAGCAGTACTTC.